This T cell receptor beta chain originates from a study of OX40 agonist ivuxolimab in advanced cancers. For the study at large: An agonistic anti-OX40 (CD134) antibody, ivuxolimab, was used to treat the patients. Every patient in dose escalation had hepatocellular carcinoma, melanoma, renal cell or head and neck cancer. A male proportion of 82.7% was recorded, with mean age approximately 57 years and range roughly 23 to 85. Study-wide results and limits: The antigen specificity of the peripheral T cells (those that were expanded) was not determined.

Germline CDR1 and CDR2: SGHKS and YYEKEE (reference sequence). V lost 3 bases to trimming and J lost 4 bases, with 8 bases between them. This CDR3 spans 13 amino acids. Details on this clone: Its antigen is unidentified.

Only in-frame clones appear in the TCRdb table, and some are missing; sequencing was by immunoSEQ multiplex PCR. The table shows over 70,000 clones, with around 80% occurring only once. The starting material was CD4+ or CD8+ T cells sorted from blood, obtained in a trial of the OX40 agonist ivuxolimab. This receptor was obtained from an adult with an advanced solid tumor such as melanoma, head and neck, liver or kidney cancer. The chain employs TRBV5-5 and TRBJ1-3; D remains unclear. The CDR3 coding sequence is TGTGCCAGCAGCTATCGAACGGGAAACACCATATATTTT. It translates to CASSYRTGNTIYF.